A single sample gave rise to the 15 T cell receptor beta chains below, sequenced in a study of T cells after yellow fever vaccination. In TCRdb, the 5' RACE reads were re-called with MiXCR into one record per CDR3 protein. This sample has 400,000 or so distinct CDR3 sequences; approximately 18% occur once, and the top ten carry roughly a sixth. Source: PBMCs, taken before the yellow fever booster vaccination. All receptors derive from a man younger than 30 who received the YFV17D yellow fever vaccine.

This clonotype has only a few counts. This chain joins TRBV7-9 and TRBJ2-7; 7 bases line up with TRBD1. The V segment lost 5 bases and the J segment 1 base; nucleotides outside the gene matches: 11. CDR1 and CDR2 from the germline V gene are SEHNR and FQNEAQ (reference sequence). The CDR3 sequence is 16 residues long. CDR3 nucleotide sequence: TGTGCCAGCAGCGAGACCCGGAGACAGGGTTCCTACGAGCAGTACTTC. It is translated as CASSETRRQGSYEQYF.

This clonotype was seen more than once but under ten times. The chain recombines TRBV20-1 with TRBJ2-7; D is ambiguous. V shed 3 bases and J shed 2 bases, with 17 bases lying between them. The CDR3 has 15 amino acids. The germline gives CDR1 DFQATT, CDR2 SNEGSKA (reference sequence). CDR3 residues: CSASSPQLTTYEQYF. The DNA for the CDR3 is TGCAGTGCTAGTTCCCCTCAATTAACAACCTACGAGCAGTACTTC.

The CDR3 region is CASSPLSAGLELFF. The CDR3 DNA reads TGTGCCAGCAGCCCGCTTTCCGCGGGCCTGGAGCTGTTTTTT. The gene calls are TRBV7-2 and TRBJ2-2, with a tentative D call TRBD2 (5 bases). Trimming cost V 5 bases and J 10 bases, with 17 bases left between them. Germline lookup yields CDR1 SGHTA and CDR2 FQGNSA. The CDR3 consists of 14 residues.

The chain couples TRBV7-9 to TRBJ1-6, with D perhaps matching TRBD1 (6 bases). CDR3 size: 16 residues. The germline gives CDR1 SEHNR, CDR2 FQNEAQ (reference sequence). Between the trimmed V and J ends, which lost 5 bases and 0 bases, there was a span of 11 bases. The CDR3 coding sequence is TGTGCCAGCAGCACTGGGGGCAGCTCCTATAATTCACCCCTCCACTTT. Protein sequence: CASSTGGSSYNSPLHF.

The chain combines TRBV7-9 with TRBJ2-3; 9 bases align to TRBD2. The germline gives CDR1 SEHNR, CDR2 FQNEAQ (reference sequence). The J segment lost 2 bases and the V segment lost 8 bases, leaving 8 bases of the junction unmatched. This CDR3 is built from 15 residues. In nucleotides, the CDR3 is TGTGCCAGCGCCCGTAGCGGGGGAATCACAGATACGCAGTATTTT. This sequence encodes CASARSGGITDTQYF.

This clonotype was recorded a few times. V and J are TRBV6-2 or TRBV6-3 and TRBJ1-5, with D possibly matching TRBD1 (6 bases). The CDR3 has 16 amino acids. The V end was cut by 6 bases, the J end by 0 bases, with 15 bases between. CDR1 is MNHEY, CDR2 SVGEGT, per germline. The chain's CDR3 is CASRKRTDLSNQPQHF. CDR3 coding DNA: TGTGCCAGCAGAAAACGGACAGACCTTAGCAATCAGCCCCAGCATTTT.

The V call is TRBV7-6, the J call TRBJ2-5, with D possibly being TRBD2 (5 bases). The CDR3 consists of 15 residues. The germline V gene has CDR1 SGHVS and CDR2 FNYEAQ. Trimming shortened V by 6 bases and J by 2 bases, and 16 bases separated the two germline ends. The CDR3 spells CASSRRPSGQETQYF. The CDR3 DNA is TGTGCCAGCAGTAGGAGGCCCAGCGGACAAGAGACCCAGTACTTC.

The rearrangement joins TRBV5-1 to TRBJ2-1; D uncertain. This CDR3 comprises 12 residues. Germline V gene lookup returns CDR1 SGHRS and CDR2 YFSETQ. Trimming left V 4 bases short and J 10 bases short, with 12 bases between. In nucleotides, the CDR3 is TGCGCCAGCAGCGCCGAAGCAGTCGAGCAGTTCTTC. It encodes CASSAEAVEQFF.

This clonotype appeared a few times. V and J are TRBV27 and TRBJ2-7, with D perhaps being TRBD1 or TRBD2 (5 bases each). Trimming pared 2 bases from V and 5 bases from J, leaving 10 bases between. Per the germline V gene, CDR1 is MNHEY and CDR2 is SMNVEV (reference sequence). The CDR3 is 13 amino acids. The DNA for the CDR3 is TGTGCCAGCAGTTTAGGGACGGTCCACGAGCAGTACTTC. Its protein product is CASSLGTVHEQYF.

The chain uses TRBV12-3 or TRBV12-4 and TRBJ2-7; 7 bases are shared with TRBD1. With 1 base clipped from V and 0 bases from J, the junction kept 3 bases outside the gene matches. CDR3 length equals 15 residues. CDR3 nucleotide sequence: TGTGCCAGCAGTTTAGGAGACAGGGTCTCCTACGAGCAGTACTTC. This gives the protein CASSLGDRVSYEQYF.

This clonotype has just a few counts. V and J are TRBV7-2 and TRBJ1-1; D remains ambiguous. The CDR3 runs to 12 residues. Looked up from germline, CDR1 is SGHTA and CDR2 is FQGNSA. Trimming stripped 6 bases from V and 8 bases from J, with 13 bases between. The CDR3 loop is CASRLRPNEAFF. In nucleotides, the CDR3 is TGTGCCAGCAGGTTGAGGCCGAACGAAGCTTTCTTT.

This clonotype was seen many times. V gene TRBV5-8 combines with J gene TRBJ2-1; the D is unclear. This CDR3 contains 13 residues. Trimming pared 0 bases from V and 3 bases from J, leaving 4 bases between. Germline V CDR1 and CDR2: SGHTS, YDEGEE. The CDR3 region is CASSLEIYNEQFF. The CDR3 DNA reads TGTGCCAGCAGCTTGGAGATCTACAATGAGCAGTTCTTC.

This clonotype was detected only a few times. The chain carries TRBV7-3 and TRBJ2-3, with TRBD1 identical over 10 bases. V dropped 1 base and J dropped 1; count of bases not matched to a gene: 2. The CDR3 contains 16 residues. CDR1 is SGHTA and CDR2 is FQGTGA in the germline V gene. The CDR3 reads CASSLRGTGGTDTQYF. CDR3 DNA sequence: TGTGCCAGCAGCTTAAGGGGGACAGGGGGCACAGATACGCAGTATTTT. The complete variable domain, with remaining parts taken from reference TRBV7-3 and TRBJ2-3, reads GAGVSQTPSNKVTEKGKYVELRCDPISGHTALYWYRQSLGQGPEFLIYFQGTGAADDSGLPNDRFFAVRPEGSVSTLKIQRTERGDSAVYLCASSLRGTGGTDTQYFGPGTRLTVL.

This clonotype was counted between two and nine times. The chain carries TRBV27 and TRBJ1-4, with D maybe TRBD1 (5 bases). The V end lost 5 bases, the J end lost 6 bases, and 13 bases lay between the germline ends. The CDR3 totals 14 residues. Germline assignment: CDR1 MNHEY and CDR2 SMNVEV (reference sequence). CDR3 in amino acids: CASSAWGPDEKLFF. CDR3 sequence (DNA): TGTGCCAGCAGTGCGTGGGGACCTGATGAAAAACTGTTTTTT.

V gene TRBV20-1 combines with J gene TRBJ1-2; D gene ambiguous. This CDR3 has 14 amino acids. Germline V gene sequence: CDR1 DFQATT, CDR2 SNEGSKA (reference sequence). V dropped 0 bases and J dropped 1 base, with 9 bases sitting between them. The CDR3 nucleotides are TGCAGTGCTAGAGACAGTAGGCTTAACTATGGCTACACCTTC. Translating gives CSARDSRLNYGYTF.